This entry features one T cell receptor (beta chain) sequence. Its antigen is currently unknown. This sample was taken from a study of OX40 agonist ivuxolimab in advanced cancers. Study-wide findings and caveats: Compared with others, partial responders at 0.1-3.0 mg/kg displayed clonal expansion among the lowest.

Here immunoSEQ multiplex PCR was the method, and the copy in TCRdb shows in-frame clones only, minus some. The sample contains around 11,000 clones, about three quarters of which appear only once. Germline V lookup: CDR1 LGHNA, CDR2 YNFKEQ. The CDR3 has 16 residues. V lost 3 bases to trimming and J lost 6 bases, with 18 bases between them. This chain uses TRBV4-2 with TRBJ2-1, with D tentatively TRBD1 or TRBD2 (5 bases each). Sequenced here: CD4+ or CD8+ T cells sorted from blood, sampled in a trial of the OX40 agonist ivuxolimab. The source of this sequence is an adult with an advanced solid tumor such as melanoma, head and neck, liver or kidney cancer. Written as DNA, the CDR3 is TGTGCCAGCAGCCAGGTCTGGCTGGCGAGGGGCAATGAGCAGTTCTTC. This codes for CASSQVWLARGNEQFF.